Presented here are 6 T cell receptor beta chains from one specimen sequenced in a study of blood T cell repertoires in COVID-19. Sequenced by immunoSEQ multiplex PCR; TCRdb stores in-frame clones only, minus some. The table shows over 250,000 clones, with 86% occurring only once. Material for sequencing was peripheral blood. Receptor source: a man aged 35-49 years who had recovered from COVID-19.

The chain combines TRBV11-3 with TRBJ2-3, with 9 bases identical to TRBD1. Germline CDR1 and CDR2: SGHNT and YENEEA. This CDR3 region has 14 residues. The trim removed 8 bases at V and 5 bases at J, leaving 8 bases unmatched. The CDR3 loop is CASLVGQGKDTQYF. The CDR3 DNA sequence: TGTGCCAGCCTCGTGGGACAGGGAAAAGATACGCAGTATTTT.

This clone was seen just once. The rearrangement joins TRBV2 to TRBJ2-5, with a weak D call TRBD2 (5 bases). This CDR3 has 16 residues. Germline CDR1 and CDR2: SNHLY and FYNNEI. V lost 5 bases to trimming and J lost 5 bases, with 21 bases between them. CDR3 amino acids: CASSNIRTSRSETQYF. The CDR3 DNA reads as TGTGCCAGCAGTAATATTCGGACTTCCCGGTCGGAGACCCAGTACTTC.

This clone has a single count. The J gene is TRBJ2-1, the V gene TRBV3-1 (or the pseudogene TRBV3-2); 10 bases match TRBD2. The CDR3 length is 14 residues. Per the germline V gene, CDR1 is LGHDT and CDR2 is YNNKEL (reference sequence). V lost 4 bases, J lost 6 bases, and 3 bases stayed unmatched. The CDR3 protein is CASSRTSGSNEQFF. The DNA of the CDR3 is TGTGCCAGCAGCCGGACTAGCGGAAGCAATGAGCAGTTCTTC.

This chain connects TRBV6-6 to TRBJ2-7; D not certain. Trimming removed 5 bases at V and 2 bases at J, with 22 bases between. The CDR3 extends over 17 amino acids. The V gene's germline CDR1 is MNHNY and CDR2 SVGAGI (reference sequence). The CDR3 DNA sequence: TGTGCCAGCAGTCCACCCCAACTCCCCCCTAGTCCCTACGAGCAGTACTTC. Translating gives CASSPPQLPPSPYEQYF.

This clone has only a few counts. The CDR3 DNA reads as TGTGCCAGCAGCCAAGTCCGGTCAGGGGGCGCATCGCCCCTCCACTTT. Translating gives CASSQVRSGGASPLHF. The genes are TRBV3-1 (or the pseudogene TRBV3-2) and TRBJ1-6; 8 bases align to TRBD1. Germline V CDR1 and CDR2: LGHDT, YNNKEL (reference sequence). The CDR3 has 16 residues. With 1 base clipped from V and 13 bases from J, the junction kept 12 bases outside the gene matches.

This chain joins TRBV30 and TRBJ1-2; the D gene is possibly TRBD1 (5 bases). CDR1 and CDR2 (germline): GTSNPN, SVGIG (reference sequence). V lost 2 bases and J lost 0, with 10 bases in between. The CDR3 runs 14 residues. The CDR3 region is CAWSSPGANYGYTF. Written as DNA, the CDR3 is TGTGCCTGGAGTTCCCCGGGGGCTAACTATGGCTACACCTTC.